This TCR beta chain was found in a study of blood T cell repertoires in COVID-19. Overall study context: Samples came from the United States, Italy and Spain, spanning acute and convalescent COVID-19. T cells, B-cell-depleted T cells, or PBMCs provided the cDNA or gDNA that served as material.

The CDR3 has 15 residues. J was trimmed by 4 bases and V by 4 bases; bases with no gene match: 6. The germline CDR1 and CDR2 sequences are SGHAT and FQNNGV. In the original processing: Nucleated cell counts were estimated from reference gene primer amplification. Profiled with immunoSEQ multiplex PCR; TCRdb holds only in-frame clones, not every one. V and J calls and clone size are copied from that table; D and trimming were computed from the DNA. The table includes about 210,000 clones, about 83% detected once. The gene calls are TRBV11-2 and TRBJ2-1; 8 nucleotides match TRBD2. The specimen sequenced was peripheral blood. The receptor comes from a woman aged 45 to 65 with active or convalescent COVID-19. The CDR3 loop reads CASSYTSGAYNEQFF. The CDR3 DNA reads as TGTGCCAGCAGCTATACTAGCGGAGCTTACAATGAGCAGTTCTTC.